Each of the 25 T cell receptor beta chains below was sequenced from the same sample in a study of CXCR3-negative and CXCR3-positive naive CD8 T cells. Study-wide points: The TRB CDR3s that CXCR3-positive naive cells carried were more hydrophobic than those of CXCR3-negative naive cells.

It was by 5' RACE with UMI labels that the TRB cDNA libraries were prepared. TCRdb derives one entry per CDR3 protein from the 5' RACE reads, leaving out DNA. This sample carries 95,000 to 100,000 distinct CDR3 sequences, with roughly 1.1% going to the ten biggest clones. These TCRs are of unknown antigen specificity. The sample consisted of naive CXCR3+ CD8+ T cells from blood. Indicated subset: CD45RO-CCR7+CD27+CD95- naive CD8+ T cells expressing CXCR3 (TNR3+). Source of these receptors: a human donor in good health. Some clones in this sample may be carry-over from other donors' samples.

The chain carries TRBV7-3 and TRBJ2-3; TCRdb designates TRBD2, a call that cannot be tested without DNA. Germline CDR1 reads SGHTA; CDR2 reads FQGTGA. The CDR3 covers 14 residues. The CDR3 loop reads CASSLLRGADTQYF.

The chain couples TRBV10-3 to TRBJ2-7. CDR3 size: 14 residues. CDR1 is ENHRY and CDR2 is SYGVKD in the germline V gene. The CDR3 sequence is CAISESIEDYEQYF.

V is TRBV25-1 and J is TRBJ2-2; TCRdb proposes TRBD2, but this gene call is untestable without DNA. CDR3 size: 18 residues. Germline assignment: CDR1 MGHDK and CDR2 SYGVNS. This chain's CDR3 is CASSGYIGLAENTGELFF.

This rearrangement joins TRBV12-3 or TRBV12-4 to TRBJ1-2; TCRdb names TRBD1, which stays unverified in the absence of DNA. CDR3 length equals 14 residues. CDR3 sequence: CASSGTVYGDGYTF.

V gene TRBV7-3 combines with J gene TRBJ1-1; the TCRdb D gene call, TRBD1, has no DNA to confirm it. Germline lookup yields CDR1 SGHTA and CDR2 FQGTGA. There are 17 residues in the CDR3. Here the CDR3 reads CASSLTVVGTRNTEAFF. Full variable domain (remainder filled in from reference TRBV7-3 and TRBJ1-1): GAGVSQTPSNKVTEKGKYVELRCDPISGHTALYWYRQSLGQGPEFLIYFQGTGAADDSGLPNDRFFAVRPEGSVSTLKIQRTERGDSAVYLCASSLTVVGTRNTEAFFGQGTRLTVV.

The chain couples TRBV3-1 to TRBJ1-1. The CDR3 sequence is 18 residues long. Germline CDR1 is LGHDT and CDR2 is YNNKEL (reference sequence). The CDR3 region is CASSQGFDRLHLNTEAFF.

V and J are TRBV11-2 and TRBJ2-3; TCRdb names TRBD2, which stays unverified in the absence of DNA. This CDR3 has 15 amino acids. The germline CDR1 and CDR2 sequences are SGHAT and FQNNGV. The chain's CDR3 is CASSLVGGAGDTQYF.

The rearrangement links TRBV3-1 to TRBJ2-1; TCRdb's D call, TRBD1, is unchecked because there is no DNA. The CDR3 has 13 amino acids. Germline CDR1 and CDR2: LGHDT and YNNKEL (reference sequence). CDR3 in amino acids: CASSTQGFLEQFF.

The chain employs TRBV18 and TRBJ2-3; TCRdb calls TRBD2, which cannot be checked without DNA. CDR3 size: 15 residues. The germline gives CDR1 KGHSH, CDR2 LQKENI. The CDR3: CASSPASGGTDTQYF.

The chain uses TRBV12-3 or TRBV12-4 and TRBJ2-5; the D gene TCRdb calls, TRBD2, cannot be checked with no DNA. This CDR3 spans 13 amino acids. CDR3 sequence reads: CASSWTSAATQYF.

The chain uses TRBV20-1 and TRBJ2-7. CDR1 is DFQATT, CDR2 SNEGSKA, per germline (reference sequence). The CDR3 sequence is 14 residues long. This CDR3 is CSALTEYSGYEQYF.

The chain recombines TRBV29-1 with TRBJ1-2; TCRdb indicates TRBD1, and absent DNA this call remains unverified. Per the germline V gene, CDR1 is SQVTM and CDR2 is ANQGSEA. This CDR3 spans 11 amino acids. CDR3 loop: CSVLRGYGYTF.

This sequence joins TRBV7-2 and TRBJ2-7. The CDR3 loop spans 14 amino acids. Germline values: CDR1 SGHTA, CDR2 FQGNSA. The CDR3 spells CASSLWAQTYEQYF.

The chain has TRBV28 and TRBJ2-1; TCRdb returns TRBD1, unconfirmable since there is no DNA. The CDR3 sequence is 15 residues long. The germline CDR1 and CDR2 sequences are MDHEN and SYDVKM. The chain's CDR3 is CASTSWTGGSGEQFF.

V usage is TRBV28 and J usage is TRBJ2-1; without DNA, the TCRdb call of TRBD2 cannot be checked. The CDR3 is 16 residues long. The germline V gene encodes CDR1 MDHEN and CDR2 SYDVKM. The CDR3 spells CASSRLAGAYHNEQFF. Filled out from reference TRBV28 and TRBJ2-1, the complete variable domain reads DVKVTQSSRYLVKRTGEKVFLECVQDMDHENMFWYRQDPGLGLRLIYFSYDVKMKEKGDIPEGYSVSREKKERFSLILESASTNQTSMYLCASSRLAGAYHNEQFFGPGTRLTVL.

The chain has TRBV7-9 and TRBJ1-5. Per germline, CDR1 SEHNR and CDR2 FQNEAQ (reference sequence). CDR3 length: 12 amino acids. This CDR3 reads CASSLGFQPQHF. Variable domain in full (rest from reference TRBV7-9 and TRBJ1-5): DTGVSQNPRHKITKRGQNVTFRCDPISEHNRLYWYRQTLGQGPEFLTYFQNEAQLEKSRLLSDRFSAERPKGSFSTLEIQRTEQGDSAMYLCASSLGFQPQHFGDGTRLSIL.

The genes are TRBV6-5 and TRBJ2-5; the D call from TCRdb, TRBD2, cannot be confirmed without DNA. CDR1 and CDR2 (germline): MNHEY, SVGAGI. This CDR3 comprises 16 residues. The CDR3 loop reads CASSLRDSRYQETQYF.

The rearrangement joins TRBV7-9 to TRBJ1-2; TCRdb reports TRBD1, a call that lacks DNA to check it against. Germline-derived CDR1 and CDR2 are SEHNR and FQNEAQ (reference sequence). There are 16 residues in the CDR3. This chain's CDR3 is CASSPKDTQANYGYTF.

This chain uses TRBV20-1 with TRBJ2-1. The CDR3 is 15 amino acids. The germline V gene encodes CDR1 DFQATT and CDR2 SNEGSKA (reference sequence). The CDR3 is CSARGFKALYNERFF.

The chain employs TRBV12-3 or TRBV12-4 and TRBJ2-3; TCRdb lists TRBD1, though no DNA is available to test this call. This CDR3 has 17 amino acids. This CDR3 reads CASHRHPGQTSTDTQYF.

The rearrangement uses TRBV28 and TRBJ2-5. The germline V gene has CDR1 MDHEN and CDR2 SYDVKM. The CDR3 loop spans 12 amino acids. The CDR3 region is CASSSLQETQYF. The full variable domain, completed using reference TRBV28 and TRBJ2-5, is DVKVTQSSRYLVKRTGEKVFLECVQDMDHENMFWYRQDPGLGLRLIYFSYDVKMKEKGDIPEGYSVSREKKERFSLILESASTNQTSMYLCASSSLQETQYFGPGTRLLVL.

The chain uses TRBV4-3 and TRBJ2-7. There are 15 residues in the CDR3. The germline gives CDR1 LGHNA, CDR2 YSLEER. CDR3 protein: CASSQEVTHSYEQYF.

The rearrangement uses TRBV5-1 and TRBJ2-3. Germline V CDR1 and CDR2: SGHRS, YFSETQ. There are 15 residues in the CDR3. CDR3 residues: CASSLVSNLGDTQYF.

V usage is TRBV7-6 and J usage is TRBJ1-2. From germline, CDR1 is SGHVS and CDR2 FNYEAQ. The CDR3 totals 12 residues. This CDR3 is CVSSFGFDGYTF.

This chain connects TRBV5-6 to TRBJ2-1; TCRdb selects TRBD1, and the lack of DNA leaves this call unchecked. This CDR3 has 16 residues. CDR1 is SGHDT and CDR2 is YYEEEE in the germline V gene. CDR3 sequence reads: CASSPVGGASYNEQFF.